The clone carrying this T cell receptor beta chain was seen more than once but under ten times. Its target is not known. TCRdb re-called the reads through MiXCR, storing one row per CDR3 protein. The repertoire holds about 46,000 distinct CDR3 sequences, with roughly 22% as singletons. This sample stems from a study of T cell repertoires in cytomegalovirus infection. The germline CDR1 and CDR2 sequences are SGHTA and FQGNSA. CDR3 length equals 14 residues. Trimming removed 1 base at V and 3 bases at J, with 7 bases between. Study results and caveats: It was HLA-C-restricted CMV-specific TCR beta clonotypes that dominated the response ex vivo.

The sequenced material came from PBMCs, sequenced either directly or after in vitro stimulation (not recorded which). The receptor's source is a human donor in good health (CMV status not recorded). Some clones in this sample may be carry-over from other donors' samples. This chain connects TRBV7-2 to TRBJ2-1, with D unresolved. The CDR3 DNA reads TGTGCCAGCAGCTTAGTCGGCCACTACAATGAGCAGTTCTTC. This translates into CASSLVGHYNEQFF.